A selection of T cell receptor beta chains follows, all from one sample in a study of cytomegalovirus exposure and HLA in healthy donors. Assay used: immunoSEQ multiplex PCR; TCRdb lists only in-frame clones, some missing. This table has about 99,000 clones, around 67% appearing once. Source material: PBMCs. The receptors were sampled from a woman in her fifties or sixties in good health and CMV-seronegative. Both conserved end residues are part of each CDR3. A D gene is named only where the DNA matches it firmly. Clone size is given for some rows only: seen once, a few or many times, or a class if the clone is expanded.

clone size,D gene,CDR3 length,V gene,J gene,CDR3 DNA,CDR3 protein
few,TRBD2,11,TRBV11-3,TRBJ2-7,TGTGCCAGCAGCTTTGGTGGACTAGCGTACTTC,CASSFGGLAYF
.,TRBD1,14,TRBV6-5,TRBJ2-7,TGTGCCAGCAGTTGGGGACAGGGCTCCTACGAGCAGTACTTC,CASSWGQGSYEQYF
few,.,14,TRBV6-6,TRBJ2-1,TGTGCCAGCCAGACAGCTAGCTCCTACAATGAGCAGTTCTTC,CASQTASSYNEQFF
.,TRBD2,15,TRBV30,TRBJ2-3,TGTGCCTGGAGTGCCCTAGCGGGGGTTGCAGATACGCAGTATTTT,CAWSALAGVADTQYF
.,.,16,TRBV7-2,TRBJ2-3,TGTGCCAGCAGCTTAGTAGCCTTGACTGACACAGATACGCAGTATTTT,CASSLVALTDTDTQYF
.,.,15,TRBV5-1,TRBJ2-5,TGCGCCAGCAGCTTGTTGGCGGGCAGACAAGAGACCCAGTACTTC,CASSLLAGRQETQYF
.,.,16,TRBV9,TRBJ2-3,TGTGCCAGCAGCGTAAGCGGACAGCTTAGCACAGATACGCAGTATTTT,CASSVSGQLSTDTQYF
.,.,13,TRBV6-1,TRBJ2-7,TGTGCCAGCAGTGCTATGACAGCCATCGAGCAGTACTTC,CASSAMTAIEQYF
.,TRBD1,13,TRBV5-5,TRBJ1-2,TGTGCCAGCAGCCTAGGGACAGCCGATGGCTACACCTTC,CASSLGTADGYTF
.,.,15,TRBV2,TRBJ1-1,TGTGCCAGCAGCGGAGCAGACAGCATGAACACTGAAGCTTTCTTT,CASSGADSMNTEAFF
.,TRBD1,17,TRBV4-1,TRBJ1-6,TGCGCCAGCAGCCAAGGTGGGACAGCCCCGTATAATTCACCCCTCCACTTT,CASSQGGTAPYNSPLHF
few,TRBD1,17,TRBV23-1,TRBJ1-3,TGCGCCAGCAGTCAATTATTTGGACAGGGGTTCGGTGACACCATATATTTT,CASSQLFGQGFGDTIYF
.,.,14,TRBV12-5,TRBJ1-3,TGTGCTAGTGCCCTTCAGTTATCTGGAAACACCATATATTTT,CASALQLSGNTIYF
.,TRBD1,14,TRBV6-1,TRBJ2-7,TGTGCCAGCAGTGAAGGGACAGGGTTCTACGAGCAGTACTTC,CASSEGTGFYEQYF
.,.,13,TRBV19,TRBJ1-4,TGTGCCAGTAGACCGACAGGAGGAGAAAAACTGTTTTTT,CASRPTGGEKLFF
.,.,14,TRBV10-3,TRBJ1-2,TGTGCCATCAGTGAGTCGTGGGCAGTTTATGGCTACACCTTC,CAISESWAVYGYTF
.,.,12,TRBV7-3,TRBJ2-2,TGTGCCAGCAGCTCACAGACCGGGGAGCTGTTTTTT,CASSSQTGELFF
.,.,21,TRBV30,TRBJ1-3,TGTGCCTGGACCACCCCCCCAACAGGTTTAATGTCTGCCTCCTGGGGAAACACCATATATTTT,CAWTTPPTGLMSASWGNTIYF
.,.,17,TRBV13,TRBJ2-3,TGTGCCAGCAGCACCCGCCGTAGGGACTTCGGCACAGATACGCAGTATTTT,CASSTRRRDFGTDTQYF
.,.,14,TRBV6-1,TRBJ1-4,TGTGCCAGCAGTCCCGGGGGGGATAATGAAAAACTGTTTTTT,CASSPGGDNEKLFF
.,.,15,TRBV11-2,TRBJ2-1,TGTGCCAGCAGCTTAGGTGGGACTGTTTACAATGAGCAGTTCTTC,CASSLGGTVYNEQFF
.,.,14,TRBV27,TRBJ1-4,TGTGCCAGCAGTTTTGGGCCAGAGGGTGAAAAACTGTTTTTT,CASSFGPEGEKLFF
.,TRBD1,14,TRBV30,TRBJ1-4,TGTGCCTGGAGCATAACAGGGGCGAGTGAAAAACTGTTTTTT,CAWSITGASEKLFF
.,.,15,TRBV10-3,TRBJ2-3,TGTGCCATCAGTGAACAGGCTGGAACCACAGATACGCAGTATTTT,CAISEQAGTTDTQYF
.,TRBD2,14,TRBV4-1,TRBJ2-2,TGCGCCAGCAGCCAAGGGGGCGGGGGCGGGGAGCTGTTTTTT,CASSQGGGGGELFF
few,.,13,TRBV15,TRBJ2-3,TGTGCCACCAGCAGGTTCCAGACAGATACGCAGTATTTT,CATSRFQTDTQYF
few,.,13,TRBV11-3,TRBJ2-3,TGTGCCAGCAGCTTAGGGTTTAGAGGCACGCAGTATTTT,CASSLGFRGTQYF
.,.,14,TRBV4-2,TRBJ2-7,TGTGCCAGCAGCCCCCGACAAAATACCTACGAGCAGTACTTC,CASSPRQNTYEQYF
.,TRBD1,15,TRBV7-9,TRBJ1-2,TGTGCCAGCAGGGCCTGGACAGGGTGGAACTATGGCTACACCTTC,CASRAWTGWNYGYTF
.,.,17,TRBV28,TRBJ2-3,TGTGCCAGCAGTTTATACGCACGGGAGATGAGTGGAGATACGCAGTATTTT,CASSLYAREMSGDTQYF
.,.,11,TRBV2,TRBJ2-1,TGTGCCAGCACTACCTACAATGAGCAGTTCTTC,CASTTYNEQFF